The clone carrying this T cell receptor beta chain has at least ten counts. The target antigen is unknown. This record belongs to a study of metastatic and nonmetastatic thyroid tumors. Study results and limitations: Significantly greater TCR beta diversity was reportedly found in malignant thyroid tumors than in benign nodules (in blood and tumor).

Not a single patient had been given any form of treatment at any point before undergoing thyroid surgery. As processed by the authors: Researchers built a distant-metastasis classifier for papillary thyroid cancer that drew on CDR3 differences across clinicopathological groups. TCRdb reanalyzed the PCR reads via MiXCR. In this record, the V and J calls reflect TCRdb's handling and not the investigators' own analysis. The sample holds tens of thousands of clones, approximately 19% seen once. The sequence derives from a female donor with papillary thyroid cancer or a benign thyroid nodule (not recorded which). Some clones in this sample may be carry-over from other donors' samples. Sequenced sample: blood.

The CDR3: CASSLGQNTGELFF. The CDR3 DNA follows: TGCGCCAGCAGCTTGGGACAGAACACCGGGGAGCTGTTTTTT. The chain is built from TRBV5-1 and TRBJ2-2; D gene ambiguous. V lost 0 bases, J lost 1 base, and 4 bases lay in between. This CDR3 comprises 14 residues. Looked up from germline, CDR1 is SGHRS and CDR2 is YFSETQ.